This is a list of T cell receptor beta chains from one sample in a study of blood T cells in healthy people across ages. In TCRdb, the 5' RACE reads were re-called with MiXCR into one record per CDR3 protein. The sample has around 1,000,000 distinct CDR3 sequences, roughly 24% seen once. The same sample was also studied in work on T cells of mothers and their children.

The specimen sequenced was blood. The source is a girl aged 2-15 years in good health. CDR3s include the opening cysteine and the closing phenylalanine or tryptophan. D genes are given only for firm matches. Where a row states a size, it is once, few, many or the class of an expanded clone; other rows omit it.

.	TRBV7-2	TRBJ2-1	.	15	CASSLKVLAYNEQFF	TGTGCCAGCAGCTTAAAGGTCCTTGCCTACAATGAGCAGTTCTTC
.	TRBV6-5	TRBJ2-5	.	13	CATRVGYAETQYF	TGTGCCACCCGTGTGGGGTATGCGGAGACCCAGTACTTC
.	TRBV2	TRBJ1-5	TRBD1	15	CASSQGGTVNQPQHF	TGTGCCAGCAGTCAGGGGGGGACAGTCAATCAGCCCCAGCATTTT
.	TRBV2	TRBJ2-1	TRBD2	15	CASSVARGGGYEQFF	TGTGCCAGCAGTGTAGCGCGGGGGGGCGGATATGAGCAGTTCTTC
once	TRBV12-3/TRBV12-4	TRBJ1-3	.	13	CASRFGTSNTIYF	TGTGCCAGCAGGTTTGGCACCTCAAACACCATATATTTT
few	TRBV20-1	TRBJ2-5	.	11	CSAPWAETQYF	TGCAGTGCTCCCTGGGCGGAGACCCAGTACTTC
.	TRBV28	TRBJ2-1	TRBD1	17	CAGSHLRGDSTYNEQFF	TGTGCCGGCAGTCACTTACGAGGGGACAGCACCTACAATGAGCAGTTCTTC
.	TRBV12-3/TRBV12-4	TRBJ2-1	TRBD1	15	CASSLRDRGKGEQFF	TGTGCCAGCAGCCTAAGGGACAGGGGGAAGGGTGAGCAGTTCTTC
.	TRBV12-5	TRBJ2-1	TRBD2	17	CASGLVQGLAEYNEQFF	TGTGCTAGTGGTTTGGTACAGGGACTAGCGGAGTACAATGAGCAGTTCTTC
.	TRBV4-1	TRBJ2-5	TRBD1	15	CASTPDRATYNERFF	TGCGCCAGCACCCCGGACAGGGCGACATACAATGAGCGGTTCTTC
.	TRBV4-3	TRBJ1-5	.	17	CASSPRTEATSNQPQHF	TGCGCCAGCAGCCCCAGGACAGAGGCCACCTCCAATCAGCCCCAGCATTTT
few	TRBV5-1	TRBJ2-6	TRBD1	19	CASSWDAGQVSSGANVLTF	TGCGCCAGCAGCTGGGATGCGGGACAGGTTAGCTCTGGGGCCAACGTCCTGACTTTC
few	TRBV6-5	TRBJ1-6	.	13	CASRGDIDSPLHF	TGTGCCAGCAGGGGGGACATCGATTCACCCCTCCACTTT
few	TRBV6-2/TRBV6-3	TRBJ2-2	TRBD2	15	CASSTLAGSVGELFF	TGTGCCAGCAGTACTCTAGCGGGGAGCGTCGGGGAGCTGTTTTTT
few	TRBV9	TRBJ2-3	TRBD2	16	CASSGGLAGGRDTQYF	TGTGCCAGCAGCGGAGGACTAGCGGGAGGTCGAGATACGCAGTATTTT
few	TRBV28	TRBJ2-5	TRBD2	17	CASSSPGVSGTQETQYF	TGTGCCAGCAGTTCCCCGGGGGTTAGCGGGACGCAAGAGACCCAGTACTTC
few	TRBV19	TRBJ2-5	.	16	CASSPGGRPASETQYF	TGTGCCAGTAGTCCCGGCGGACGGCCCGCCTCGGAGACCCAGTACTTC
.	TRBV24-1	TRBJ1-2	.	14	CATSDITRTDGYTF	TGTGCCACCAGTGATATTACCCGGACGGATGGCTACACCTTC
few	TRBV24-1	TRBJ2-7	.	13	CATSDLRTYEQYF	TGTGCCACCAGTGATTTGAGGACCTACGAGCAGTACTTC
.	TRBV9	TRBJ1-1	.	14	CASSQGPMNTEAFF	TGTGCCAGCAGTCAGGGCCCTATGAACACTGAAGCTTTCTTT
.	TRBV4-3	TRBJ1-1	.	14	CASSQDRVSTEAFF	TGCGCCAGCAGCCAAGATAGGGTGAGCACTGAAGCTTTCTTT
.	TRBV6-2/TRBV6-3	TRBJ2-6	.	17	CASSSGGKGSGANVLTF	TGTGCCAGCAGTTCCGGAGGAAAGGGCTCTGGGGCCAACGTCCTGACTTTC
few	TRBV7-7	TRBJ2-1	.	13	CASSLGLEGEQFF	TGTGCTAGCAGCTTAGGACTCGAGGGTGAGCAGTTCTTC
few	TRBV13	TRBJ2-3	TRBD2	21	CASSLGRGAGEYLLNTDTQYF	TGTGCCAGCAGCTTAGGCCGAGGAGCGGGGGAGTACCTTCTAAACACAGATACGCAGTATTTT
.	TRBV28	TRBJ2-7	.	15	CASSISAGRSYEQYF	TGTGCCAGCAGTATTTCAGCAGGGCGCTCCTACGAGCAGTACTTC
few	TRBV27	TRBJ1-1	.	14	CASSLLRENTEAFF	TGTGCCAGCAGTTTACTTCGGGAGAACACTGAAGCTTTCTTT
.	TRBV27	TRBJ2-7	.	15	CASKKDLQFPREQYF	TGTGCCAGCAAAAAAGACTTACAGTTTCCTCGGGAGCAGTACTTC
few	TRBV11-2	TRBJ1-1	.	15	CASSSTREGSTEAFF	TGTGCCAGCAGCTCCACCAGGGAGGGAAGCACTGAAGCTTTCTTT
few	TRBV7-2	TRBJ2-3	.	16	CASSPPDRGSTDTQYF	TGTGCCAGCAGCCCCCCTGATCGGGGGTCGACAGATACGCAGTATTTT
many	TRBV12-3/TRBV12-4	TRBJ1-5	.	14	CASSSRSPARPQHF	TGTGCCAGCAGTTCAAGGTCGCCAGCTCGGCCCCAGCATTTT
few	TRBV21-1	TRBJ2-1	.	19	CASSNLGKTDLILYNEQFF	TGTGCCAGCAGCAATTTGGGAAAGACAGATCTTATTCTTTACAATGAGCAGTTCTTC
.	TRBV14	TRBJ2-4	.	13	CASSGRRTNIQYF	TGTGCCAGCAGCGGCCGTAGGACAAACATTCAGTACTTC
few	TRBV20-1	TRBJ2-7	TRBD2	14	CSARGSGPTYEQYF	TGCAGTGCTAGAGGTAGCGGGCCAACCTACGAGCAGTACTTC
few	TRBV5-1	TRBJ1-1	.	20	CASSLSTGCEVGNMNTEAFF	TGCGCCAGCAGCTTGTCTACAGGTTGCGAGGTTGGGAACATGAACACTGAAGCTTTCTTT
.	TRBV4-1	TRBJ2-1	TRBD2	16	CASSIRTSGGYNEQFF	TGCGCCAGCAGCATTCGGACTAGCGGGGGCTACAATGAGCAGTTCTTC
.	TRBV6-5	TRBJ2-3	TRBD2	15	CASTFSGSSTDTQYF	TGTGCCAGCACCTTTAGCGGGTCTAGCACAGATACGCAGTATTTT
.	TRBV9	TRBJ1-1	.	16	CASSVGSTDQNTEAFF	TGTGCCAGCAGCGTAGGGTCTACGGACCAGAACACTGAAGCTTTCTTT
few	TRBV6-1	TRBJ2-1	.	15	CASSELDFSYNEQFF	TGTGCCAGCAGTGAACTGGATTTCTCCTACAATGAGCAGTTCTTC
.	TRBV2	TRBJ2-5	.	13	CAGSDFGLETQYF	TGTGCCGGCAGTGACTTCGGGTTGGAGACCCAGTACTTC
.	TRBV7-3	TRBJ2-5	.	12	CASSDNLGGLVF	TGTGCCAGCAGCGACAATCTAGGAGGGCTAGTCTTC
.	TRBV12-3/TRBV12-4	TRBJ2-3	.	15	CASSLDSAFADTQYF	TGTGCCAGCAGTTTGGATTCGGCGTTCGCAGATACGCAGTATTTT
once	TRBV5-1	TRBJ2-1	.	15	CASSLSSASYNEQFF	TGCGCCAGCAGCTTGTCTAGCGCGTCCTACAATGAGCAGTTCTTC
.	TRBV20-1	TRBJ2-5	.	12	CSARDSPETQYF	TGCAGTGCTAGAGATAGCCCAGAGACCCAGTACTTC
.	TRBV15	TRBJ2-1	TRBD2	13	CATSRNLADEQFF	TGTGCCACCAGCAGAAATCTAGCGGATGAGCAGTTCTTC
.	TRBV20-1	TRBJ2-1	.	13	CGARESGYNEQFF	TGCGGTGCTAGAGAGAGCGGGTACAATGAGCAGTTCTTC
few	TRBV20-1	TRBJ2-2	TRBD1	16	CSARVPGTGNTGELFF	TGCAGTGCTAGAGTACCCGGGACAGGGAACACCGGGGAGCTGTTTTTT
.	TRBV11-2	TRBJ2-1	TRBD2	17	CASSSDDPGLAGNEQFF	TGTGCCAGCAGCTCCGATGATCCGGGACTAGCGGGGAATGAGCAGTTCTTC
.	TRBV7-9	TRBJ2-1	.	13	CASSRDPENEQFF	TGTGCCAGCAGCCGGGACCCCGAGAATGAGCAGTTCTTC
.	TRBV5-4	TRBJ2-5	TRBD2	18	CASSLSMGGTHPQETQYF	TGTGCCAGCAGCTTGTCAATGGGAGGGACCCATCCCCAAGAGACCCAGTACTTC
.	TRBV20-1	TRBJ2-2	TRBD2	17	CSARDASGRALNGELFF	TGCAGTGCTAGAGATGCTAGCGGGAGGGCCCTTAACGGGGAGCTGTTTTTT
few	TRBV20-1	TRBJ2-7	.	12	CSALDWSYEQYF	TGCAGTGCTTTGGACTGGTCCTACGAGCAGTACTTC
.	TRBV7-3	TRBJ1-2	.	12	CASGPGGHDYTF	TGTGCCAGCGGTCCCGGGGGACATGACTACACCTTC
.	TRBV15	TRBJ1-2	TRBD1	15	CATSSGQVPNYGYTF	TGTGCCACCAGCAGCGGACAGGTTCCTAACTATGGCTACACCTTC
few	TRBV6-5	TRBJ1-4	.	15	CASSFAEGLGEKLFF	TGTGCCAGCAGTTTCGCTGAGGGGCTGGGAGAAAAACTGTTTTTT